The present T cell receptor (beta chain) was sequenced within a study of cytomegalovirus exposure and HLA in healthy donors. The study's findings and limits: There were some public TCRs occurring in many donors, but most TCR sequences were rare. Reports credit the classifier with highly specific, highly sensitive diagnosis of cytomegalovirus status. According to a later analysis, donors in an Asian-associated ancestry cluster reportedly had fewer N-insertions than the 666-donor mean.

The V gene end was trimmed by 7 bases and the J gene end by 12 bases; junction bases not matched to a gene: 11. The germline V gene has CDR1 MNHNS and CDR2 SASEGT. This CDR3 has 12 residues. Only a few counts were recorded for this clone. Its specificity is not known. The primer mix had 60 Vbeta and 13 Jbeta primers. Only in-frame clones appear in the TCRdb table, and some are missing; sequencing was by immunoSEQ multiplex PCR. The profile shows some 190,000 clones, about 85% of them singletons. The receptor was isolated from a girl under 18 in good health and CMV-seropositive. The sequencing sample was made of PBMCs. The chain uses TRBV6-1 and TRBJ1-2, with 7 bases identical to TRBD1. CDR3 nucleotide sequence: TGTGCCAGCACCCTTCCCGGGACAGACAACACCTTC. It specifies CASTLPGTDNTF.